The T cell receptor (beta chain) under discussion was sequenced for a study of OX40 agonist ivuxolimab in advanced cancers. Study background: Ivuxolimab is a fully human IgG2 antibody that activates OX40 (CD134). Among those treated, three patients had partial responses, one with hepatocellular carcinoma and two with cutaneous melanoma.

This clone appeared a single time. Its specificity is unknown. Overall study results and limits: The study found that CD8+ T cells averaged more expanded clones than CD4+. Expanded peripheral T cell antigen specificity was not determined.

Assay used: immunoSEQ multiplex PCR; TCRdb lists only in-frame clones, some missing. The sample includes approximately 70,000 clones, over 65% of them seen just once. The CDR3 is made up of 14 amino acids. The germline gives CDR1 ENHRY, CDR2 SYGVKD. J lost 3 bases, V lost 8 bases, and 5 bases had no gene match. The sample consisted of CD4+ or CD8+ T cells sorted from blood, taken in a trial of the OX40 agonist ivuxolimab. The receptor was derived from an adult with an advanced solid tumor such as melanoma, head and neck, liver or kidney cancer. The chain carries TRBV10-3 and TRBJ2-2; 8 bases are a match to TRBD1. In DNA, the CDR3 is TGTGCCATCCTCTTGGACAGGGACACCGGGGAGCTGTTTTTT. Translation gives CAILLDRDTGELFF.